Following are 17 T cell receptor beta chains from one sample sequenced in a study of shared clonotypes between healthy human individuals (dated by TCRdb to the early 2020s). The library was prepared using the immunoSEQ multiplex PCR assay. TCRdb took this table from immuneACCESS and kept in-frame rearrangements with V and J called. Such tables lack part of the clones; where checked against another copy, unresolved V genes explain under half of the gap, and the rest is unexplained. The table for this sample lists 2 million to 2.5 million clones; approximately 96% of them were counted only once. The ten largest clones represent around 0.13% of the sample. Sequencing input: naive CD4+ T cells sorted from blood. The cell subset or site label, read with the paper, signifies: CD45RA+ positively selected. The source of these receptors is a man aged 18 to 29 in good health.

This chain joins TRBV15 and TRBJ1-5; 8 nucleotides match TRBD1. J was trimmed by 4 bases and V by 3 bases; bases with no gene match: 14. Germline CDR1 reads LNHNV; CDR2 reads YYDKDF (reference sequence). This CDR3 is built from 18 residues. CDR3 in DNA: TGTGCCACCAGCAGCGAGCCATCACAGGGGGGCTTTAATCAGCCCCAGCATTTT. This translates into CATSSEPSQGGFNQPQHF.

The chain links TRBV10-3 to TRBJ2-3; TRBD1 might be the D (7 bases). Per the germline V gene, CDR1 is ENHRY and CDR2 is SYGVKD. CDR3 length: 15 residues. The V and J ends lost 4 bases and 0 bases respectively, with 11 bases between them. The CDR3 nucleotides read TGTGCCATCAGTGGGCAGGGGGGTAGCACAGATACGCAGTATTTT. It codes for CAISGQGGSTDTQYF.

In this sample, this clone turned up once. V is TRBV2 and J is TRBJ2-4, with TRBD2 matching over 14 bases. Germline values: CDR1 SNHLY, CDR2 FYNNEI. The CDR3 is made up of 18 amino acids. Unmatched junction bases numbered 9, after V lost 6 bases and J lost 2 bases. This CDR3 reads CASSTGTSGSGTKNIQYF. In DNA, the CDR3 is TGTGCCAGCAGCACCGGGACTAGCGGGAGTGGGACCAAAAACATTCAGTACTTC.

The chain employs TRBV5-1 and TRBJ2-3; 8 bases line up with TRBD1. Trimming took 0 bases from V and 8 from J; bases not matched to a gene: 11. CDR3 length equals 16 residues. The germline V gene encodes CDR1 SGHRS and CDR2 YFSETQ. The CDR3 coding sequence is TGCGCCAGCAGCTTGGTATCTGGACAGGGATCAGGTACGCAGTATTTT. It translates to CASSLVSGQGSGTQYF.

V and J are TRBV5-1 and TRBJ2-2; 12 bases map to TRBD2. Germline CDR1 reads SGHRS; CDR2 reads YFSETQ. This CDR3 contains 17 residues. V gave up 4 bases and J gave up 2 bases; unmatched junction bases: 6. Written as DNA, the CDR3 is TGCGCCAGCAGCCTCGGGACTAGCGGGCTCAACACCGGGGAGCTGTTTTTT. Translated, it gives CASSLGTSGLNTGELFF.

The chain couples TRBV27 to TRBJ2-2; 11 bases map to TRBD2. CDR3 length equals 15 residues. The germline gives CDR1 MNHEY, CDR2 SMNVEV (reference sequence). J lost 6 bases, V lost 6 bases, and 6 bases had no gene match. CDR3: CASRVAGGRAGELFF. CDR3 DNA sequence: TGTGCCAGCAGGGTAGCGGGAGGGCGCGCCGGGGAGCTGTTTTTT.

The CDR3, as DNA: TGTGCCAGCAGTTATAGTTCCGGGGGGAACGAGCAGTACTTC. It is translated as CASSYSSGGNEQYF. J is TRBJ2-7 and V is TRBV6-5; 7 bases match TRBD2. Per germline, CDR1 MNHEY and CDR2 SVGAGI. Germline trimming cut 3 bases from V and 5 bases from J; bases unmatched to any gene: 7. The CDR3 totals 14 residues.

The chain carries TRBV7-9 and TRBJ1-3; the D is unclear. Deletions cut 1 base from V and 0 bases from J, with 4 bases between. Germline V gene sequence: CDR1 SEHNR, CDR2 FQNEAQ (reference sequence). CDR3 length equals 14 residues. The CDR3 DNA sequence: TGTGCCAGCAGCTTAGGCCTCTCTGGAAACACCATATATTTT. This translates into CASSLGLSGNTIYF. The full variable domain, with the rest looked up from reference TRBV7-9 and TRBJ1-3, is DTGVSQNPRHKITKRGQNVTFRCDPISEHNRLYWYRQTLGQGPEFLTYFQNEAQLEKSRLLSDRFSAERPKGSFSTLEIQRTEQGDSAMYLCASSLGLSGNTIYFGEGSWLTVV.

This sequence joins TRBV6-5 and TRBJ1-6, with 9 bases lining up with TRBD1. The CDR3 is 14 amino acids. The germline gives CDR1 MNHEY, CDR2 SVGAGI. The trim removed 9 bases at V and 7 bases at J, leaving 7 bases unmatched. CDR3 residues: CASKPGTGNSPLHF. The CDR3 nucleotides read TGTGCCAGTAAGCCGGGGACAGGGAATTCACCCCTCCACTTT.

This chain joins TRBV4-2 and TRBJ2-7; tentatively, D is TRBD2 (5 bases). This CDR3 comprises 15 residues. Trimming took off 0 bases at V and 4 bases at J, with 13 bases between the two ends. CDR1 is LGHNA and CDR2 is YNFKEQ in the germline V gene. DNA for the CDR3: TGTGCCAGCAGCCAAGACCGGGCAGAGGGATACGAGCAGTACTTC. This encodes CASSQDRAEGYEQYF.

The chain employs TRBV7-8 and TRBJ2-6; D gene uncertain. Germline loops: CDR1 SGHVS, CDR2 FQNEAQ. CDR3 length: 15 residues. V dropped 1 base and J dropped 0 bases, with 4 bases sitting between them. CDR3 nucleotide sequence: TGTGCCAGCAGCTTAGGGAGCTCTGGGGCCAACGTCCTGACTTTC. Protein sequence: CASSLGSSGANVLTF.

This clone was counted a single time. The rearrangement uses TRBV6-1 and TRBJ2-3; D uncertain. Deletions cut 6 bases from V and 6 bases from J, with 10 bases between. This CDR3 comprises 12 residues. Germline assignment: CDR1 MNHNS and CDR2 SASEGT. The CDR3 nucleotides are TGTGCCAGCAGCTATCTGGGGGATACGCAGTATTTT. Translating gives CASSYLGDTQYF.

On this clone itself: In the same sample, other DNA sequences code for this CDR3. CDR3 region: CASSVDLGAGELFF. The CDR3 DNA reads TGTGCCAGCAGCGTAGATTTGGGCGCCGGGGAGCTGTTTTTT. V is TRBV9 and J is TRBJ2-2; D gene unclear. With 0 bases removed from V and 6 bases from J, the gap between germline ends came to 9 bases. The CDR3 runs to 14 residues. Germline V CDR1 and CDR2: SGDLS, YYNGEE.

V gene TRBV4-2 combines with J gene TRBJ2-1, with 10 bases identical to TRBD2. Trimming removed 6 bases from V and 3 bases from J; junction bases left unmatched: 2. The CDR3 is 14 residues long. Germline CDR1 reads LGHNA; CDR2 reads YNFKEQ. Written as DNA, the CDR3 is TGTGCCAGCAGGGCTAGCGGGGGCTACAATGAGCAGTTCTTC. Translation gives CASRASGGYNEQFF.

V gene TRBV5-4 combines with J gene TRBJ1-2; D unclear. V gave up 4 bases and J gave up 5 bases, with 9 bases separating them. Germline-derived CDR1 and CDR2 are SGHNT and YYREEE (reference sequence). This CDR3 region has 12 residues. The CDR3 DNA reads TGTGCCAGCAGCGATTCTGGGTATGGCTACACCTTC. Translated: CASSDSGYGYTF. Full variable domain (rest looked up from reference TRBV5-4 and TRBJ1-2): ETGVTQSPTHLIKTRGQQVTLRCSSQSGHNTVSWYQQALGQGPQFIFQYYREEENGRGNFPPRFSGLQFPNYSSELNVNALELDDSALYLCASSDSGYGYTFGSGTRLTVV.

The V and J genes are TRBV18 and TRBJ2-7; TRBD1 is a possible D gene (6 bases). CDR3 size: 15 residues. CDR1 KGHSH and CDR2 LQKENI come from the germline V gene. Trimming removed 2 bases from V and 3 bases from J, with 14 bases in between. CDR3 in DNA: TGTGCCAGCTCACCATTGGACAGTCTCTACTACGAGCAGTACTTC. Encoded protein: CASSPLDSLYYEQYF.

The V gene is TRBV21-1, the J gene TRBJ1-5. TRBV21-1 is recorded as a pseudogene. This CDR3 region has 14 residues. Here the CDR3 DNA reads TGTGCCAGCAGCTGCTGGGCGAGGGATCAGCCCCAGCATTTT. The encoded protein is CASSCWARDQPQHF.